The rows below give T cell receptor beta chains drawn from one sample of a study of naive and memory T cell subsets. In TCRdb, the 5' RACE reads were re-called with MiXCR into one record per CDR3 protein. The sample shows about 48,000 distinct CDR3 sequences, around 5% of them seen only once. The receptor set was obtained from a female donor in good health. Both conserved end residues are part of each CDR3. The D gene is left open where the match is weak. The size entry is marked missing in some rows and otherwise reads once, few, many or a size class.

clone_size j_call v_call d_call cdr3_aa cdr3_nt
many TRBJ2-7 TRBV21-1 . CASSILRVPGDSYEQYF TGTGCCAGCAGCATCCTAAGGGTCCCGGGCGACTCCTACGAGCAGTACTTC
many TRBJ2-3 TRBV7-8 . CASSLVQGPGRGTQYF TGTGCCAGCAGCTTAGTTCAGGGTCCGGGCCGTGGGACGCAGTATTTT
many TRBJ1-2 TRBV6-1 TRBD1 CASRQGTVGILKGYTF TGTGCCAGCCGACAAGGGACAGTCGGTATTCTTAAAGGCTACACCTTC
many TRBJ1-2 TRBV7-2 . CASRRYGYTF TGTGCCAGCAGAAGGTATGGCTACACCTTC
many TRBJ2-1 TRBV25-1 . CASRQGARNEQFF TGTGCCAGCAGACAGGGAGCCAGGAATGAGCAGTTCTTC
. TRBJ2-7 TRBV7-9 TRBD2 CASSGTPKTSGSSYEQYF TGTGCCAGCAGCGGAACGCCGAAGACTAGCGGGAGTAGCTACGAGCAGTACTTC
many TRBJ2-7 TRBV28 TRBD2 CASKGATSGNEQYF TGTGCCAGCAAGGGAGCGACTAGCGGGAACGAGCAGTACTTC
many TRBJ1-5 TRBV28 . CASSLGVGGFRNQPQHF TGTGCCAGCAGTTTGGGGGTAGGGGGGTTTCGCAATCAGCCCCAGCATTTT
many TRBJ1-5 TRBV18 TRBD1 CASSLDREGQPQHF TGTGCCAGCTCACTGGACAGGGAGGGTCAGCCCCAGCATTTT
many TRBJ1-3 TRBV4-1 . CASSRLRGTRSGNTIYF TGCGCCAGCAGCCGGCTTAGGGGGACTCGATCTGGAAACACCATATATTTT
many TRBJ2-7 TRBV27 . CASSFYREPYEQYF TGTGCCAGCAGTTTCTACAGGGAGCCCTACGAGCAGTACTTC
many TRBJ1-2 TRBV19 TRBD1 CASSINLWTGIYGYTF TGTGCCAGTAGTATAAATTTGTGGACAGGGATCTATGGCTACACCTTC
. TRBJ2-7 TRBV19 . CASSIVYGREQYF TGTGCCAGTAGTATAGTTTACGGGCGCGAGCAGTACTTC
many TRBJ1-1 TRBV28 TRBD1 CASSGQGPVNTEAFF TGTGCCAGCAGTGGACAGGGGCCAGTGAACACTGAAGCTTTCTTT
many TRBJ1-1 TRBV14 TRBD1 CASSVRGQGVMNTEAFF TGTGCCAGCAGCGTACGCGGACAGGGGGTAATGAACACTGAAGCTTTCTTT
many TRBJ1-5 TRBV11-2 TRBD1 CASSYGQGSQPQHF TGTGCCAGCAGCTACGGACAGGGGAGTCAGCCCCAGCATTTT
many TRBJ2-2 TRBV27 TRBD2 CASSLFPSGRAGELFF TGTGCCAGCAGTTTATTCCCTAGCGGGAGAGCCGGGGAGCTGTTTTTT
many TRBJ2-3 TRBV30 TRBD2 CAWSRLAGGPHTQYF TGTGCCTGGAGTCGACTAGCGGGAGGACCTCATACGCAGTATTTT
many TRBJ2-1 TRBV4-2 TRBD2 CASSQAKATGTSGTTYNEQFF TGTGCCAGCAGCCAAGCCAAGGCCACCGGGACTAGCGGGACCACCTACAATGAGCAGTTCTTC
many TRBJ1-3 TRBV2 . CASSRLTGDRNTIYF TGTGCCAGCAGTCGCTTGACAGGCGACCGAAACACCATATATTTT
many TRBJ2-2 TRBV11-3 TRBD2 CASSESGSGLAGELFF TGTGCCAGCAGCGAGAGCGGGAGTGGGTTGGCCGGGGAGCTGTTTTTT
medium-sized TRBJ2-2 TRBV3-1 TRBD2 CASRIQGTSGRTGELFF TGTGCCAGCAGGATTCAGGGGACTAGCGGGAGGACCGGGGAGCTGTTTTTT
many TRBJ2-7 TRBV2 . CASRMVDPAYEQYF TGTGCCAGCAGGATGGTGGACCCTGCCTACGAGCAGTACTTC
few TRBJ2-1 TRBV12-3/TRBV12-4 TRBD2 CASSLALRGTSGNEQFF TGTGCCAGCAGTTTAGCGCTACGGGGGACTAGCGGGAATGAGCAGTTCTTC
. TRBJ1-5 TRBV19 . CASSIPGQGWGNQPQHF TGTGCCAGTAGTATTCCGGGACAAGGATGGGGCAATCAGCCCCAGCATTTT
many TRBJ1-5 TRBV28 . CASSLGQSLKHF TGTGCCAGCAGTCTGGGACAAAGCCTTAAGCATTTT
many TRBJ2-3 TRBV28 TRBD2 CASSLSHPGLAGRTDTQYF TGTGCCAGCAGTTTATCCCACCCGGGACTAGCGGGACGCACAGATACGCAGTATTTT
. TRBJ2-7 TRBV11-2 TRBD2 CASSRQTSGYYEQYF TGTGCCAGCAGCCGACAGACTAGCGGATACTACGAGCAGTACTTC
many TRBJ1-4 TRBV14 TRBD1 CASSISGQGNEKLFF TGTGCCAGCAGCATATCGGGACAGGGCAATGAAAAACTGTTTTTT